The entry below describes one TCR beta chain. The antigen is not known. The data originate from a study of cytomegalovirus exposure and HLA in healthy donors. General study findings and limits: There were some public TCRs occurring in many donors, but most TCR sequences were rare. By a later analysis, the bulk of CMV-associated TCR beta chains appeared HLA-restricted. Some TCR beta chains (around 160 of them) were listed as cytomegalovirus-associated. HLA alleles showed associations with some 17,000 TCR beta sequences in a later analysis, at a 0.05 false discovery rate.

The CDR3 sequence is 11 residues long. Germline CDR1 is DFQATT and CDR2 is SNEGSKA (reference sequence). Trimming shortened V by 7 bases and J by 2 bases, and 8 bases separated the two germline ends. Primers for the PCR totalled 60 Vbeta and 13 Jbeta. Assay used: immunoSEQ multiplex PCR; TCRdb lists only in-frame clones, some missing. The sample contains about 150,000 clones, around 83% of which appear only once. The chain employs TRBV20-1 and TRBJ1-1; D call uncertain. The specimen was PBMCs. This receptor was taken from a man between 25 and 39 years old in good health and CMV-seropositive. As DNA, the CDR3 is TGCAGTGGAACAGTCAACACTGAAGCTTTCTTT. Its protein product is CSGTVNTEAFF.